A selection of T cell receptor beta chains follows, all from one sample in a study of CD8 T cells in ankylosing spondylitis. TCRdb redid the calling of the 5' RACE reads with MiXCR, one entry per CDR3 protein. The repertoire includes 50,000 to 70,000 distinct CDR3 sequences, over 5% of them detected once, and 5% sits in the top ten. Input material: synovial fluid, either unsorted or a sorted T cell fraction (not recorded which). The receptors were gathered from a male donor with ankylosing spondylitis. The CDR3 runs from the conserved cysteine through the conserved F or W. A D gene is named only where the DNA matches it firmly. Only part of the rows carry a size: once, few, many, or a class if the clone is expanded.

J,V,size,D,CDR3,DNA
TRBJ2-7,TRBV28,many,-,CASTLNGDEQYF,TGTGCCAGCACCCTAAACGGCGACGAGCAGTACTTC
TRBJ1-2,TRBV30,many,-,CALTPGSNYGYTF,TGTGCCCTAACACCAGGGAGCAACTATGGCTACACCTTC
TRBJ2-1,TRBV25-1,few,-,CASSDRGNNEQFF,TGTGCCAGCAGTGACAGGGGTAACAATGAGCAGTTCTTC
TRBJ2-7,TRBV7-9,large,-,CASSLSQGGSYEQYF,TGTGCCAGCAGCTTGAGCCAGGGAGGCTCCTACGAGCAGTACTTC
TRBJ1-5,TRBV12-3/TRBV12-4,many,-,CASSLDFGTSQPQHF,TGTGCCAGCAGTTTAGACTTCGGGACGAGTCAGCCCCAGCATTTT
TRBJ1-1,TRBV7-2,few,-,CASSTRGRNTEAFF,TGTGCCAGCAGCACCCGGGGCCGAAACACTGAAGCTTTCTTT
TRBJ2-2,TRBV20-1,many,-,CSADNNGELFF,TGCAGTGCTGACAACAACGGGGAGCTGTTTTTT
TRBJ2-1,TRBV4-3,-,TRBD2,CASSQQAGSYNEQFF,TGCGCCAGCAGCCAACAAGCGGGATCCTACAATGAGCAGTTCTTC
TRBJ2-3,TRBV5-1,-,TRBD2,CASSAGLAGSGTDTQYF,TGCGCCAGCAGCGCGGGACTAGCGGGATCCGGCACAGATACGCAGTATTTT
TRBJ2-3,TRBV18,few,-,CASSPPREGSGTDTQYF,TGTGCCAGCTCACCACCGCGAGAGGGATCGGGAACAGATACGCAGTATTTT
TRBJ1-6,TRBV7-9,-,-,CASSPYRGGTSPLHF,TGTGCCAGCAGCCCATACCGGGGGGGAACTTCACCCCTCCACTTT
TRBJ2-5,TRBV30,few,-,CAWRMGGRVETQYF,TGTGCCTGGAGGATGGGGGGCCGGGTGGAGACCCAGTACTTC